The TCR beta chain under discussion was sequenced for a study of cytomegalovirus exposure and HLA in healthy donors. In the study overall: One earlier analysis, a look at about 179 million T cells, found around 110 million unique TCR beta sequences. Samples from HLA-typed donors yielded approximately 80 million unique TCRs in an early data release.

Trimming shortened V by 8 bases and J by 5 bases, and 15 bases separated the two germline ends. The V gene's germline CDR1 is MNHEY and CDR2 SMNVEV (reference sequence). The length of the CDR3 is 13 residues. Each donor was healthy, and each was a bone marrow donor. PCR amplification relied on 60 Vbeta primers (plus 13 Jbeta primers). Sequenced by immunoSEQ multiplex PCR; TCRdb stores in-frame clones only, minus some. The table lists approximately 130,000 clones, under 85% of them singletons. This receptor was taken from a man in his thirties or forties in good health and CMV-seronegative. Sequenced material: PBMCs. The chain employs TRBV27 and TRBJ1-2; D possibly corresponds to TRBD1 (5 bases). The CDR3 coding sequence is TGTGCCAGCGGGGCGGGGATTTGGTATGGCTACACCTTC. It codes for CASGAGIWYGYTF.